The source of this T cell receptor (beta chain) is a study of human T cells and chemical hapten exposure. Each CDR3 protein is one row after TCRdb ran MiXCR on the RACE reads. This table has 150,000 to 200,000 distinct CDR3 sequences, 24% appearing once. CDR3 size: 12 residues. The germline CDR1 and CDR2 sequences are SNHLY and FYNNEI. The V gene lost 4 bases and the J gene lost 4 bases, with 7 bases spanning the gap. This clonotype has a handful of counts. Time point: patch test 3, about 24 weeks after DPC sensitization. Treatment given: therapeutic diphenylcyclopropenone sensitization with weekly scalp DPC.

The rearrangement uses TRBV2 and TRBJ1-2; D is uncertain. Specimen: whole blood, collected in connection with sensitization to the hapten diphenylcyclopropenone (DPC). The receptor's source is a woman aged 40 to 50 with alopecia areata. Some clones in this sample may be carry-over from other donors' samples. The CDR3 region has the DNA TGTGCCAGCAGTGGAGACGGCTATGGCTACACCTTC. Translating it yields CASSGDGYGYTF. The whole variable domain, filled in from reference TRBV2 and TRBJ1-2, reads EPEVTQTPSHQVTQMGQEVILRCVPISNHLYFYWYRQILGQKVEFLVSFYNNEISEKSEIFDDQFSVERPDGSNFTLKIRSTKLEDSAMYFCASSGDGYGYTFGSGTRLTVV.